This TCR beta chain was retrieved from a study of T cell responses to AZD1222 COVID-19 vaccine. Assay: immunoSEQ multiplex PCR; the TCRdb copy retains only in-frame clones and omits some. The sample has about 66,000 clones, 79% seen once; the top ten hold 23%. The receptor was derived from an adult in good health. The sample consisted of peripheral blood, taken on day 0 of MenACWY control vaccination.

The CDR3 DNA follows: TGCGCCAGCAGCTTCCTCGGAGGGAGATCCTACAATGAGCAGTTCTTC. It is translated as CASSFLGGRSYNEQFF. The chain links TRBV5-1 to TRBJ2-1; the D gene is possibly TRBD2 (6 bases). V was trimmed by 2 bases and J by 1 base, leaving 13 bases between them. The CDR3 covers 16 residues. Germline V gene data show CDR1 as SGHRS and CDR2 as YFSETQ.